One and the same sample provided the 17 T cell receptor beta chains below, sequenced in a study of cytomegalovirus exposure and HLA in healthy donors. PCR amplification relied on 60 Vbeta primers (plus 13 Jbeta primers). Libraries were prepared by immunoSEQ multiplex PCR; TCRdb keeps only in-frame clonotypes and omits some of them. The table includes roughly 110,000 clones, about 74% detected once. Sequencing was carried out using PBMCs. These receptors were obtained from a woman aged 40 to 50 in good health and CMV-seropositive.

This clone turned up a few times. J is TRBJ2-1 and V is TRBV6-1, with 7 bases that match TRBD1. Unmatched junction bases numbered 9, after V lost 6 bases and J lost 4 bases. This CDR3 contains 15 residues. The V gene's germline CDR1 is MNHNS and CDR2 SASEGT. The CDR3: CASSATGSEYNEQFF. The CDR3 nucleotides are TGTGCCAGCAGCGCGACAGGGAGTGAGTACAATGAGCAGTTCTTC.

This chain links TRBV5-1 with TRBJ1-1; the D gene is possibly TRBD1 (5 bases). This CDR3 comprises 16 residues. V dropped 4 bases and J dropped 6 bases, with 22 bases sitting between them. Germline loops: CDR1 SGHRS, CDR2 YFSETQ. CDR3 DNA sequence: TGCGCCAGCAGCCGGGAGGGGATCGGGTCGGTCGCTGAAGCTTTCTTT. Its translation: CASSREGIGSVAEAFF.

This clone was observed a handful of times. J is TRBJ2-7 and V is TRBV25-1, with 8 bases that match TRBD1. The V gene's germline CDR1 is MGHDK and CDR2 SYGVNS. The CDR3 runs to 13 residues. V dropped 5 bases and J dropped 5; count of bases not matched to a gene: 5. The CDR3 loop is CASSRQGSNEQYF. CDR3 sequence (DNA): TGTGCCAGCAGTAGACAGGGGTCCAACGAGCAGTACTTC.

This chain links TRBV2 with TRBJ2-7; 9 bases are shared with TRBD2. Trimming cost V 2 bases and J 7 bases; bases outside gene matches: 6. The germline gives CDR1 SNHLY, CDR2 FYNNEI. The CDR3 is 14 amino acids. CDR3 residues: CASSESLLAGEQYF. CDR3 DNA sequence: TGTGCCAGCAGTGAATCTCTCCTAGCGGGGGAGCAGTACTTC.

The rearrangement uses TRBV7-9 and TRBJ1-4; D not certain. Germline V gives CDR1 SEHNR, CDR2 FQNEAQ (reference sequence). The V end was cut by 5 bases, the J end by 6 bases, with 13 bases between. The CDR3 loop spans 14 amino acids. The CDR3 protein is CASSIDLRDEKLFF. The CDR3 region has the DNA TGTGCCAGCAGCATTGACCTTCGGGATGAAAAACTGTTTTTT. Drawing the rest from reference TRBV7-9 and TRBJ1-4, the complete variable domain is DTGVSQNPRHKITKRGQNVTFRCDPISEHNRLYWYRQTLGQGPEFLTYFQNEAQLEKSRLLSDRFSAERPKGSFSTLEIQRTEQGDSAMYLCASSIDLRDEKLFFGSGTQLSVL.

The CDR3 sequence is CASSEYTRGLNYGYTF. CDR3 DNA sequence: TGTGCCAGCAGTGAATACACCAGGGGGCTGAACTATGGCTACACCTTC. This rearrangement joins TRBV25-1 to TRBJ1-2; 8 bases agree with TRBD1. V dropped 0 bases and J dropped 2; count of bases not matched to a gene: 5. The germline CDR1 and CDR2 sequences are MGHDK and SYGVNS. The CDR3 is 16 residues long.

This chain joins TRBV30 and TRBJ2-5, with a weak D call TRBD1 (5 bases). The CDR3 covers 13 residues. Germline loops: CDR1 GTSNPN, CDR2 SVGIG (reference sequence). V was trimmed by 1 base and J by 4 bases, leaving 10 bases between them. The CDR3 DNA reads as TGTGCCTGGAGTGGCGCAGGGCTAGAGACCCAGTACTTC. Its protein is CAWSGAGLETQYF.

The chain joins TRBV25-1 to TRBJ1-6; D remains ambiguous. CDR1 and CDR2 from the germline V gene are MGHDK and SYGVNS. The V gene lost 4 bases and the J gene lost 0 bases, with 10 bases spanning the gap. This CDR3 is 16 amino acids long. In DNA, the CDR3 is TGTGCCAGCAGTGGGGGAGGGAGCTCCTATAATTCACCCCTCCACTTT. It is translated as CASSGGGSSYNSPLHF.

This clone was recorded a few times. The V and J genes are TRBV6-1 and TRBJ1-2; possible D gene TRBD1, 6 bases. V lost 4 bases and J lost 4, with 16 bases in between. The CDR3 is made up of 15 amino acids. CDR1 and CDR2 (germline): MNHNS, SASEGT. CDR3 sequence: CASSVLLGGGYGYTF. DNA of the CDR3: TGTGCCAGCAGTGTCCTCCTAGGGGGGGGCTATGGCTACACCTTC.

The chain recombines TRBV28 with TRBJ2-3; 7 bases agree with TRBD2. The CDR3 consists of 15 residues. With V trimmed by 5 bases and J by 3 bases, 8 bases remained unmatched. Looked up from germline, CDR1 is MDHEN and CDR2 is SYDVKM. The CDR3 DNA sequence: TGTGCCAGCAGTCCTCCGGGGGGTGGGACAGATACGCAGTATTTT. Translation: CASSPPGGGTDTQYF. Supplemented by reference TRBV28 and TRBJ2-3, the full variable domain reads DVKVTQSSRYLVKRTGEKVFLECVQDMDHENMFWYRQDPGLGLRLIYFSYDVKMKEKGDIPEGYSVSREKKERFSLILESASTNQTSMYLCASSPPGGGTDTQYFGPGTRLTVL.

CDR3: CASSYSSGGYGYTF. As DNA, the CDR3 is TGTGCCAGCAGTTACTCGTCAGGGGGCTATGGCTACACCTTC. The chain links TRBV6-6 to TRBJ1-2; 7 positions agree with TRBD1. The junction had 2 bases not matched to a gene; V was cut back by 0 bases and J by 4 bases. The CDR3 is made up of 14 amino acids. Germline values: CDR1 MNHNY, CDR2 SVGAGI (reference sequence).

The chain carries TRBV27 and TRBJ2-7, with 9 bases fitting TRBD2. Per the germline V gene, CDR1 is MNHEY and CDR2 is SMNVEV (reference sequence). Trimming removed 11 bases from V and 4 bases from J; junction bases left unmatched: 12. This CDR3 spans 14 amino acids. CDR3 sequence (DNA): TGTGCCGGGCGGGGGGGGCGGGCATCGTACGAGCAGTACTTC. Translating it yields CAGRGGRASYEQYF.

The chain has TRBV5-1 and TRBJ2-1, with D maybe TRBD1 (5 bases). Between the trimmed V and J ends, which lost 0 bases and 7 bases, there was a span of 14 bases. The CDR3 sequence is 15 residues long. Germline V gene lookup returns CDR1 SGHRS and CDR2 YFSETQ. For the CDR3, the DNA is TGCGCCAGCAGCTTGGTTCAGGGTTCCTCGAATGAGCAGTTCTTC. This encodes CASSLVQGSSNEQFF.

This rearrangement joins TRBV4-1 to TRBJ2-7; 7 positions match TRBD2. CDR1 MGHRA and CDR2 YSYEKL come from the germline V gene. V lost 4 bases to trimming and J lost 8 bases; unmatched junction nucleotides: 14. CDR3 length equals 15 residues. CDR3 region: CASSLVQRGPSKQYF. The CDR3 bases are TGCGCCAGCAGCCTCGTCCAGCGGGGACCTTCCAAGCAGTACTTC.

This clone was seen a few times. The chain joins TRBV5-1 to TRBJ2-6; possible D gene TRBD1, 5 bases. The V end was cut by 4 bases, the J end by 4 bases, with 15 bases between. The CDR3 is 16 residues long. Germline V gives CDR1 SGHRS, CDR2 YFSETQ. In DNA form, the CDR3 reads TGCGCCAGCAGCCTGAATGGGGCGGAGGGGGCCAACGTCCTGACTTTC. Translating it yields CASSLNGAEGANVLTF.

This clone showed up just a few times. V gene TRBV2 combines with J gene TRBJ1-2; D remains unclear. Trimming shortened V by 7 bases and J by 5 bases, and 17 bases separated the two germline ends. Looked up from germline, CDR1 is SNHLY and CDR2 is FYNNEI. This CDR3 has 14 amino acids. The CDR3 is CASTEGRRAYGYTF. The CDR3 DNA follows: TGTGCCAGCACCGAGGGCAGGAGGGCATATGGCTACACCTTC.

Written as DNA, the CDR3 is TGCGCCAGCAGCCAAGGACAGGGGCTGCTAGAGACCCAGTACTTC. Its protein is CASSQGQGLLETQYF. This chain connects TRBV4-1 to TRBJ2-5; 8 bases fit TRBD1. V lost 1 base, J lost 4 bases, and 5 bases stayed unmatched. The germline gives CDR1 MGHRA, CDR2 YSYEKL. The CDR3 sequence is 15 residues long.